These 27 T cell receptor beta chains originate from one sample sequenced in a study of cytomegalovirus exposure and HLA in healthy donors. PCR used 60 Vbeta primers and 13 Jbeta primers. Profiled with immunoSEQ multiplex PCR; TCRdb holds only in-frame clones, not every one. This table holds 160,000 or so clones, about 77% found once. Specimen: PBMCs. These receptors were obtained from a woman aged 45-65 years in good health and CMV-seronegative.

J is TRBJ2-3 and V is TRBV20-1; D gene unclear. With 6 bases removed from V and 3 bases from J, the gap between germline ends came to 7 bases. CDR3 length equals 11 residues. Germline loops: CDR1 DFQATT, CDR2 SNEGSKA (reference sequence). The chain's CDR3 is CSASRTDTQYF. CDR3 in DNA: TGCAGTGCCTCTCGTACAGATACGCAGTATTTT.

The sample holds a few counts of this clone. The gene calls are TRBV7-3 and TRBJ1-1; D uncertain. The ends were cut back, 7 bases at V and 1 base at J, with 10 bases in the middle. CDR1 is SGHTA and CDR2 is FQGTGA in the germline V gene. The CDR3 is 13 amino acids. In DNA, the CDR3 is TGTGCCAGCACACAAGATCGGAACACTGAAGCTTTCTTT. This codes for CASTQDRNTEAFF.

A single count supports this clone. V and J are TRBV11-2 and TRBJ1-1; tentatively, D is TRBD1 (6 bases). With 5 bases removed from V and 0 bases from J, the gap between germline ends came to 16 bases. Germline lookup yields CDR1 SGHAT and CDR2 FQNNGV. The CDR3 spans 16 residues. As DNA, the CDR3 is TGTGCCAGCAGCACCGGGACAAACCTCATGAACACTGAAGCTTTCTTT. Residues: CASSTGTNLMNTEAFF. Full variable domain (rest looked up from reference TRBV11-2 and TRBJ1-1): EAGVAQSPRYKIIEKRQSVAFWCNPISGHATLYWYQQILGQGPKLLIQFQNNGVVDDSQLPKDRFSAERLKGVDSTLKIQPAKLEDSAVYLCASSTGTNLMNTEAFFGQGTRLTVV.

The rearrangement uses TRBV10-2 and TRBJ2-1, with D possibly being TRBD1 (6 bases). The CDR3 contains 17 residues. The germline CDR1 and CDR2 sequences are WSHSY and SAAADI. Trimming shortened V by 5 bases and J by 8 bases, and 25 bases separated the two germline ends. CDR3 loop: CASSSVTFEMGAHEQFF. As DNA, the CDR3 is TGCGCCAGCAGTTCCGTTACTTTTGAGATGGGGGCCCATGAGCAGTTCTTC.

A few counts support this clone. J is TRBJ2-7 and V is TRBV5-6, with D possibly called TRBD1 or TRBD2 (7 bases each). The V end was cut by 9 bases, the J end by 2 bases, with 18 bases between. Germline lookup yields CDR1 SGHDT and CDR2 YYEEEE. This CDR3 is 14 amino acids long. This chain's CDR3 is CATRGRGMTYEQYF. The CDR3 DNA sequence: TGTGCCACCAGGGGGAGGGGTATGACCTACGAGCAGTACTTC.

The rearrangement joins TRBV5-4 to TRBJ1-2, with D hard to call. Germline CDR1 is SGHNT and CDR2 is YYREEE (reference sequence). Trimming pared 4 bases from V and 0 bases from J, leaving 13 bases between. This CDR3 is built from 15 residues. CDR3 in amino acids: CASSKGGLSNYGYTF. For the CDR3, the DNA is TGTGCCAGCAGCAAAGGTGGACTATCTAACTATGGCTACACCTTC.

CDR3 in DNA: TGTGCCAGCAGCACACAAGCGGGGGGGTCGACCTCCTACAATGAGCAGTTCTTC. Encoded protein: CASSTQAGGSTSYNEQFF. This chain links TRBV7-9 with TRBJ2-1, with 10 bases identical to TRBD2. The trim removed 5 bases at V and 0 bases at J, leaving 10 bases unmatched. Germline V gives CDR1 SEHNR, CDR2 FQNEAQ (reference sequence). This CDR3 is 18 amino acids long.

The DNA for the CDR3 is TGTGCCAGCAGCTTGGGACAGGGGGGCTATGGCTACACCTTC. Protein product: CASSLGQGGYGYTF. This chain joins TRBV7-6 and TRBJ1-2; 11 bases map to TRBD1. V gave up 3 bases and J gave up 4 bases; unmatched junction bases: 1. CDR1 and CDR2 from the germline V gene are SGHVS and FNYEAQ. The CDR3 extends over 14 amino acids.

This chain links TRBV27 with TRBJ2-7, with 7 positions matching TRBD1. Germline V lookup: CDR1 MNHEY, CDR2 SMNVEV (reference sequence). There are 14 residues in the CDR3. V shed 6 bases, J shed 0 bases, and the junction held 5 bases outside the gene matches. CDR3 sequence: CASRLGQYSYEQYF. The CDR3 DNA reads as TGTGCCAGCAGGCTGGGACAGTACTCCTACGAGCAGTACTTC.

The chain combines TRBV5-1 with TRBJ1-4, with 7 bases aligning to TRBD1. CDR1 SGHRS and CDR2 YFSETQ come from the germline V gene. J gave up 7 bases and V 4 bases, and 19 bases lay outside the gene matches. CDR3 length: 18 residues. This CDR3 is CASSVTPQGISEREKLFF. CDR3 bases: TGCGCCAGCAGCGTAACTCCACAGGGGATTTCGGAGCGTGAAAAACTGTTTTTT.

CDR3 in amino acids: CASSQDRSTEAFF. The CDR3 region has the DNA TGTGCCAGCAGCCAGGACAGGTCCACTGAAGCTTTCTTT. V is TRBV6-4 and J is TRBJ1-1; TRBD1 matches at 7 bases. CDR3 length equals 13 residues. V was clipped by 6 bases and J by 4 bases; unmatched bases: 5. Looked up from germline, CDR1 is MRHNA and CDR2 is SNTAGT.

This rearrangement joins TRBV28 to TRBJ2-7; the match to TRBD1 covers 7 bases. V trimming: 5 bases; J trimming: 3 bases; junction bases outside the gene matches: 7. There are 14 residues in the CDR3. Germline V gene sequence: CDR1 MDHEN, CDR2 SYDVKM. The CDR3 coding sequence is TGTGCCAGCAGTACCTTCACAGGGGACTACGAGCAGTACTTC. It yields the protein CASSTFTGDYEQYF.

This clone came up a few times. The CDR3 nucleotides read TGTGCCACCCTCCTGGGGCAGGGAGGCCAGCCCCAGCATTTT. It encodes CATLLGQGGQPQHF. This chain joins TRBV28 and TRBJ1-5, with a tentative D call TRBD1 (5 bases). CDR1 MDHEN and CDR2 SYDVKM come from the germline V gene. Trimming cost V 10 bases and J 7 bases, with 20 bases left between them. The CDR3 covers 14 residues.

The chain links TRBV11-1 to TRBJ1-3; possibly TRBD1 for D (5 bases). Trimming stripped 7 bases from V and 2 bases from J, with 21 bases between. This CDR3 spans 17 amino acids. CDR1 and CDR2 (germline): SGHAT, FQDESV (reference sequence). In DNA, the CDR3 is TGTGCCAGCACCTATGGGCAGGGTAAGCCTGCTGGAAACACCATATATTTT. It encodes CASTYGQGKPAGNTIYF.

Comment on this clone: At one end, the junction sequence differs from germline, possibly due to a read error. The CDR3: CASSLALVGDRAF. CDR3 DNA: TGTGCCAGCAGCTTAGCCCTGGTCGGGGACAGGGCTTTT. J is TRBJ1-4 and V is TRBV7-2, with 9 positions matching TRBD1. The CDR3 spans 13 residues. Germline V lookup: CDR1 SGHTA, CDR2 FQGNSA. The entire variable domain, with the rest obtained from reference TRBV7-2 and TRBJ1-4, is as follows: GAGVSQSPSNKVTEKGKDVELRCDPISGHTALYWYRQSLGQGLEFLIYFQGNSAPDKSGLPSDRFSAERTGGSVSTLTIQRTQQEDSAVYLCASSLALVGDRAFGSGTQLSVL.

The chain recombines TRBV16 with TRBJ2-2; D uncertain. The germline gives CDR1 KGHSY, CDR2 FQNENV. V lost 2 bases and J lost 6, with 19 bases in between. The CDR3 is 17 residues long. CDR3 DNA sequence: TGTGCCAGCAGCCAACTCCCCGGGTCCAGTCCATCCGGGGAGCTGTTTTTT. This sequence encodes CASSQLPGSSPSGELFF.

This clone was observed a few times. The V call is TRBV6-5, the J call TRBJ2-1, with a tentative D call TRBD1 (5 bases). The germline gives CDR1 MNHEY, CDR2 SVGAGI. This CDR3 is 15 amino acids long. The V and J ends lost 2 bases and 0 bases respectively, with 8 bases between them. CDR3 sequence: CASSYPRASYNEQFF. The CDR3 DNA is TGTGCCAGCAGTTACCCCAGGGCCTCCTACAATGAGCAGTTCTTC.

This clone was counted only a few times. V and J are TRBV27 and TRBJ1-2; perhaps TRBD1 as D (6 bases). This CDR3 is built from 14 residues. The germline V gene encodes CDR1 MNHEY and CDR2 SMNVEV (reference sequence). V lost 8 bases and J 4 bases, leaving 17 bases between the germline ends. In nucleotides, the CDR3 is TGTGCCAGCGGTTACACCACAGGGCTCTATGGCTACACCTTC. Residues: CASGYTTGLYGYTF.

The rearrangement joins TRBV7-9 to TRBJ1-1, with TRBD1 as a possible D gene (5 bases). This CDR3 contains 14 residues. From germline, CDR1 is SEHNR and CDR2 FQNEAQ (reference sequence). Between the trimmed V and J ends, which lost 3 bases and 1 base, there was a span of 9 bases. CDR3 sequence reads: CASSFPDRNTEAFF. The CDR3 nucleotides read TGTGCCAGCAGCTTCCCCGACAGGAACACTGAAGCTTTCTTT.

This clone was recorded a few times. The V call is TRBV5-5, the J call TRBJ1-4; D uncertain. V dropped 4 bases and J dropped 0 bases, with 10 bases sitting between them. CDR1 is SGHKS and CDR2 is YYEKEE in the germline V gene (reference sequence). CDR3 length: 15 amino acids. The CDR3 DNA follows: TGTGCCAGCAGCGTAAACAGAGCAACTAATGAAAAACTGTTTTTT. It yields the protein CASSVNRATNEKLFF.

V is TRBV7-7 and J is TRBJ2-5; 8 nucleotides agree with TRBD2. Germline lookup yields CDR1 SSHAT and CDR2 FNYEAQ (reference sequence). With 5 bases clipped from V and 0 bases from J, the junction kept 2 bases outside the gene matches. The CDR3 is 14 amino acids. CDR3 bases: TGTGCCAGCAGCATACTAGCGGACCAAGAGACCCAGTACTTC. This sequence encodes CASSILADQETQYF. The full variable domain, rest sourced from reference TRBV7-7 and TRBJ2-5, is GAGVSQSPRYKVTKRGQDVTLRCDPISSHATLYWYQQALGQGPEFLTYFNYEAQPDKSGLPSDRFSAERPEGSISTLTIQRTEQRDSAMYRCASSILADQETQYFGPGTRLLVL.

The chain combines TRBV7-9 with TRBJ2-3; D may be TRBD1 (6 bases). V lost 5 bases to trimming and J lost 2 bases, with 11 bases between them. CDR3 size: 14 residues. Germline values: CDR1 SEHNR, CDR2 FQNEAQ (reference sequence). CDR3 in amino acids: CASSLNRDTDTQYF. The CDR3 DNA reads as TGTGCCAGCAGCCTGAACAGGGACACAGATACGCAGTATTTT.

The chain combines TRBV5-1 with TRBJ2-1, with TRBD2 matching over 13 bases. After removal of 5 bases from V and 8 bases from J, the junction contained 7 bases not matched to a gene. This CDR3 is 15 amino acids long. CDR1 and CDR2 from the germline V gene are SGHRS and YFSETQ. This CDR3 is CASRILAGGGDEQFF. CDR3 coding DNA: TGCGCCAGCAGGATACTAGCGGGAGGGGGGGATGAGCAGTTCTTC.

A few counts support this clone. This sequence joins TRBV5-6 and TRBJ2-6, with D maybe TRBD1 (5 bases). Germline V lookup: CDR1 SGHDT, CDR2 YYEEEE. The CDR3 is 15 residues long. The ends were cut back, 4 bases at V and 1 base at J, with 9 bases in the middle. The CDR3 sequence: CASSPGNSGANVLTF. The CDR3 DNA follows: TGTGCCAGCAGCCCAGGGAATTCTGGGGCCAACGTCCTGACTTTC.

This chain connects TRBV6-5 to TRBJ2-7; 8 nucleotides match TRBD1. V was clipped by 4 bases and J by 8 bases; unmatched bases: 4. Germline CDR1 and CDR2: MNHEY and SVGAGI. The CDR3 has 12 residues. CDR3: CASSSGQAKQYF. CDR3 DNA: TGTGCCAGCAGTTCGGGACAGGCGAAGCAGTACTTC.

The chain recombines TRBV7-8 with TRBJ2-6; 13 bases are shared with TRBD2. The CDR3 length is 17 residues. The V gene's germline CDR1 is SGHVS and CDR2 FQNEAQ. V lost 5 bases, J lost 2 bases, and 3 bases stayed unmatched. CDR3 nucleotides: TGTGCCAGCAGCCTACTAGCGGGAGGGCCTGGGGCCAACGTCCTGACTTTC. Translation: CASSLLAGGPGANVLTF.

This clone was picked up a small number of times. The rearrangement joins TRBV5-6 to TRBJ1-5; 7 bases are shared with TRBD1. The CDR3 runs 14 residues. Germline V gene sequence: CDR1 SGHDT, CDR2 YYEEEE. With V trimmed by 2 bases and J by 4 bases, 3 bases remained unmatched. CDR3 region: CASSLRDRNQPQHF. The CDR3 nucleotides read TGTGCCAGCAGCTTACGGGACAGAAATCAGCCCCAGCATTTT.